A selection of T cell receptor beta chains follows, all from one sample in a study of vaccination effects on CD4 cells after COVID-19. Their antigens remain unidentified. TCRdb's copy holds only in-frame clones and misses some; the assay was immunoSEQ multiplex PCR. The sample lists roughly 33,000 clones, around 73% occurring once. The sequencing here drew on CD4+ T cells from PBMCs cultured with HCoV-OC43 spike peptides, taken before COVID-19 vaccination. The receptors were gathered from a human donor who received a COVID-19 vaccine. Each CDR3 is given with its conserved first and last residue. The D gene is left open where the match is weak. Expanded clones are given a class, and other clones once, few, many or no size at all.

v_call,j_call,d_call,clone_size,cdr3_nt,cdr3_aa
TRBV13,TRBJ2-7,.,.,TGTGCCAGCAGCCGCGCCGGCGGGAAGGTCGACGAGCAGTACTTC,CASSRAGGKVDEQYF
TRBV6-5,TRBJ1-3,.,.,TGTGCCAGCAGGGGGGGATACACCATATATTTT,CASRGGYTIYF
TRBV14,TRBJ2-7,TRBD2,.,TGTGCCAGCAGCCAAAAGTTGGTAGCGGGAGGTATAGGGGAGGCCTACGAGCAGTACTTC,CASSQKLVAGGIGEAYEQYF
TRBV10-1,TRBJ1-2,TRBD1,.,TGCGCCAGTAGACAGGGAATTGGCTACACCTTC,CASRQGIGYTF
TRBV11-3,TRBJ2-3,TRBD2,few,TGTGCCAGCGCACCGGGACTAGGAAGGGATACGCAGTATTTT,CASAPGLGRDTQYF
TRBV7-2,TRBJ1-1,.,few,TGTGCCAGCAGCTTAGGGTTACGGCAGAACACTGAAGCTTTCTTT,CASSLGLRQNTEAFF
TRBV7-2,TRBJ2-1,.,.,TGTGCCAGCAGCCCTGGGGGTGGGACCACCAGGAGAGAGCAGTTCTTC,CASSPGGGTTRREQFF
TRBV9,TRBJ1-1,.,.,TGTGCCAGCAGCGTATCTCTTTCTCAATCTGAAGCTTTCTTT,CASSVSLSQSEAFF
TRBV7-9,TRBJ2-5,.,.,TGTGCCAGCAGCACCTCATCTGGGGAGACCCAGTACTTC,CASSTSSGETQYF
TRBV7-2,TRBJ2-5,.,.,TGTGCCAGCAGCTTAGGGGGAAGGCAAGAGACCCAGTACTTC,CASSLGGRQETQYF
TRBV19,TRBJ1-1,TRBD1,once,TGTGCCAGTGGGACAGGGGGGACTGAAGCTTTCTTT,CASGTGGTEAFF
TRBV10-1,TRBJ2-3,.,.,TGCGCCAGCAGTGAGTCCGCGAGGGAAGATACGCAGTATTTT,CASSESAREDTQYF
TRBV5-4,TRBJ1-2,.,.,TGTGCCAGCAGCTTGGGAGGCGGCAGTCTTAACTATGGCTACACCTTC,CASSLGGGSLNYGYTF
TRBV12-3/TRBV12-4,TRBJ1-5,.,.,TGTGCCAGCAGTTTTACCGATCAGCCCCAGCATTTT,CASSFTDQPQHF
TRBV2,TRBJ1-4,TRBD1,.,TGTGCCAGCAGCGGGGACAGTAATGAAAAACTGTTTTTT,CASSGDSNEKLFF
TRBV6-1,TRBJ1-6,.,.,TGTGCCAGCAGTGAAGCGGGGACGGCTAATTCACCCCTCCACTTT,CASSEAGTANSPLHF
TRBV5-5,TRBJ1-2,.,.,TGTGCCAGCAGCTTGGATTTTGGGGTTGGCTACACCTTC,CASSLDFGVGYTF
TRBV5-4,TRBJ1-1,.,.,TGTGCCAGCAGCTTAACGGTAGGGGCTGAAGCTTTCTTT,CASSLTVGAEAFF
TRBV27,TRBJ2-7,.,.,TGTGCCAGCAGTTTGGCGGGATCCTACGAGCAGTACTTC,CASSLAGSYEQYF
TRBV3-1/TRBV3-2,TRBJ2-5,.,few,TGTGCCAGCAGTCTTCGAGGGGCAGAGACCCAGTACTTC,CASSLRGAETQYF
TRBV28,TRBJ1-4,TRBD1,.,TGTGCCAGCAGGGAAGACAGGGGGAATGAAAAACTGTTTTTT,CASREDRGNEKLFF
TRBV5-4,TRBJ1-1,TRBD1,.,TGTGCCAGCAGCTACGGGACAGGGGGGACTGAAGCTTTCTTT,CASSYGTGGTEAFF
TRBV21-1,TRBJ1-1,.,few,TGTGCCAGCAGCAAGCAAGAGACACTGAACACTGAAGCTTTCTTT,CASSKQETLNTEAFF
TRBV5-1,TRBJ1-1,.,once,TGCGCCAGCAGCCCTGACAGCGCTGAAGCTTTCTTT,CASSPDSAEAFF
TRBV3-1/TRBV3-2,TRBJ1-3,.,few,TGTGCCAGCAGCCAAGGAGCGGGAACGTGGGGAAACACCATATATTTT,CASSQGAGTWGNTIYF
TRBV29-1,TRBJ1-5,.,.,TGCAGCGTTGCGGGGGCGAATCAGCCCCAGCATTTT,CSVAGANQPQHF
TRBV6-1,TRBJ1-1,.,.,TGTGCCAGCAGTGAAATCAGGGGCGGGGGAGCTTTCTTT,CASSEIRGGGAFF
TRBV12-3/TRBV12-4,TRBJ2-5,TRBD1,.,TGTGCCAGCACCAACAGGGGCCAAGGGACCCAGTACTTC,CASTNRGQGTQYF
TRBV28,TRBJ1-6,.,.,TGTGCCAGCAGTTTGGGGGGAATGAATAATTCACCCCTCCACTTT,CASSLGGMNNSPLHF
TRBV25-1,TRBJ1-1,TRBD1,once,TGTGCCAGCAGGACAGGGACCACTGAAGCTTTCTTT,CASRTGTTEAFF
TRBV5-1,TRBJ2-1,.,.,TGCGCCAGCGCCGAGGGTTACAATGAGCAGTTCTTC,CASAEGYNEQFF
TRBV7-2,TRBJ1-1,.,once,TGTGCCAGCACCCGTGGGACGTTAGCCATTCGTATGAACACTGAAGCTTTCTTT,CASTRGTLAIRMNTEAFF
TRBV6-6,TRBJ1-5,.,.,TGTGCCAGCAGTTACTCGATAGCAGTACAGCCCCAGCATTTT,CASSYSIAVQPQHF
TRBV2,TRBJ2-7,.,.,TGTGCCAGCAGTGAACAGGGCAACGAGCAGTACTTC,CASSEQGNEQYF
TRBV6-5,TRBJ2-7,TRBD2,.,TGTGCCAGCAGTTACTCGGGCGGGGGCGAGCAGTACTTC,CASSYSGGGEQYF
TRBV5-4,TRBJ2-2,.,.,TGTGCCAGCAGCTTCACCTTGGCCGGGCCGAACACCGGGGAGCTGTTTTTT,CASSFTLAGPNTGELFF
TRBV23-1,TRBJ2-1,.,.,TGCGCCAGCAGTCAATCCTGCAGGGTCTACAATGAGCAGTTCTTC,CASSQSCRVYNEQFF
TRBV18,TRBJ1-3,TRBD1,.,TGTGCCAGCTCACCACCCGGACAGGCGATCATTGGAAACACCATATATTTT,CASSPPGQAIIGNTIYF